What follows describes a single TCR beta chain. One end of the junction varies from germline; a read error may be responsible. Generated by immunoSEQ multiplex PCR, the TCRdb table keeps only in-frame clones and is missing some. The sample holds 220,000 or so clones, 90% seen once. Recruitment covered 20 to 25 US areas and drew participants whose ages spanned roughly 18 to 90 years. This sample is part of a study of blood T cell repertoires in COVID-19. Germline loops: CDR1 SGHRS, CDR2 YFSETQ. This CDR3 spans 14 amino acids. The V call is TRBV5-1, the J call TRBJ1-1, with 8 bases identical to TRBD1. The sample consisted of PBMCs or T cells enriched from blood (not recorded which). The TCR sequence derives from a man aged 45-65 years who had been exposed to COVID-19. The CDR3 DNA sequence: TGCGCCAGCAGCTCCGGACAGGGTGCTACTGTAGCTTTCTTT. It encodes CASSSGQGATVAFF.